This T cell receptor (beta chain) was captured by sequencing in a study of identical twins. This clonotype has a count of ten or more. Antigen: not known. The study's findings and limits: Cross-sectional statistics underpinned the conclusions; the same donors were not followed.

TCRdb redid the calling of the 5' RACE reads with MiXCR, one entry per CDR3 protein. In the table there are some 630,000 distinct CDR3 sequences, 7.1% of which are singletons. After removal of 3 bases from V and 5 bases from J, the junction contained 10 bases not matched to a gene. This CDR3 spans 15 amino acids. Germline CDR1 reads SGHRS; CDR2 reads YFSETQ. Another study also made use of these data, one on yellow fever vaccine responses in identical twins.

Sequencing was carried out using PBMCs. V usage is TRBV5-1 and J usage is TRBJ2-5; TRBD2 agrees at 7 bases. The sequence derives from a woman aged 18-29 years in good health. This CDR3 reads CASSSGTTQVETQYF. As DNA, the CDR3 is TGCGCCAGCAGCTCCGGGACTACCCAAGTTGAGACCCAGTACTTC.